This TCR beta chain was sequenced in a study of blood T cell repertoires in COVID-19. In the study overall: Sources were T cells, B-cell-depleted T cells, or PBMCs; the material itself was cDNA or gDNA.

Profiled with immunoSEQ multiplex PCR; TCRdb holds only in-frame clones, not every one. The sample shows fewer than 120,000 clones, 72% of them seen only once. The V gene's germline CDR1 is MNHEY and CDR2 SVGAGI. The CDR3 has 14 residues. Trimming removed 7 bases from V and 6 bases from J; junction bases left unmatched: 4. The sample consisted of peripheral blood. The sequence came from a woman aged 55 to 70 with acute or convalescent COVID-19. This chain links TRBV6-5 with TRBJ2-1; 12 nucleotides line up with TRBD2. The CDR3, as DNA: TGTGCCAGCATTAGACTAGCGGGGGTCAATGAGCAGTTCTTC. This translates into CASIRLAGVNEQFF.